Below are 11 T cell receptor beta chains sequenced from a single sample in a study of blood T cell repertoires in COVID-19. Only in-frame clones appear in the TCRdb table, and some are missing; sequencing was by immunoSEQ multiplex PCR. The repertoire holds approximately 70,000 clones, with more than 85% as singletons. Sequencing was carried out using peripheral blood. These receptors all stem from a man between 65 and 85 years old with active COVID-19.

The gene calls are TRBV6-2 or TRBV6-3 and TRBJ2-7, with 8 positions matching TRBD2. From germline, CDR1 is MNHEY and CDR2 SVGEGT. J gave up 7 bases and V 5 bases, and 7 bases lay outside the gene matches. This CDR3 has 13 amino acids. The CDR3 is CASSPRGGGEQYF. The CDR3, as DNA: TGTGCCAGCAGTCCCCGGGGGGGCGGGGAGCAGTACTTC.

The chain uses TRBV27 and TRBJ2-5, with 8 bases lining up with TRBD2. The CDR3 runs to 12 residues. Germline CDR1 reads MNHEY; CDR2 reads SMNVEV (reference sequence). With V trimmed by 8 bases and J by 7 bases, 6 bases remained unmatched. The CDR3 reads CASGARGGTQYF. The CDR3 DNA reads as TGTGCCAGCGGGGCCCGGGGGGGGACCCAGTACTTC.

The J gene is TRBJ1-5, the V gene TRBV18, with D unclear. Trimming pared 4 bases from V and 1 base from J, leaving 11 bases between. Germline V gene lookup returns CDR1 KGHSH and CDR2 LQKENI. The CDR3 is 15 amino acids. The CDR3 coding sequence is TGTGCCAGCTCACTCCGGACGGGGAGCAATCAGCCCCAGCATTTT. Translation gives CASSLRTGSNQPQHF.

The rearrangement joins TRBV12-5 to TRBJ2-3, with D uncertain. Per the germline V gene, CDR1 is LGHNT and CDR2 is FRNRAP. V shed 6 bases and J shed 1 base, with 11 bases lying between them. The CDR3 consists of 14 residues. CDR3: CASGAEPGTDTQYF. CDR3 nucleotide sequence: TGTGCTAGTGGCGCGGAGCCGGGCACAGATACGCAGTATTTT.

This clone is labeled as medium-sized. V and J are TRBV24-1 and TRBJ2-1; the match to TRBD2 covers 14 bases. V trimming: 5 bases; J trimming: 5 bases; junction bases outside the gene matches: 7. The CDR3 is 17 residues long. Germline-derived CDR1 and CDR2 are KGHDR and SFDVKD. CDR3 in DNA: TGTGCCACCAGTGGCGGGGGGACTAGCGGGAGAGACAATGAGCAGTTCTTC. Its protein product is CATSGGGTSGRDNEQFF.

CDR3 sequence: CASSQDGNTQGTQYF. The DNA for the CDR3 is TGTGCCAGCAGCCAAGACGGTAACACCCAGGGGACGCAGTATTTT. The chain recombines TRBV14 with TRBJ2-3; perhaps TRBD1 as D (6 bases). Germline lookup yields CDR1 SGHDN and CDR2 FVKESK. The CDR3 consists of 15 residues. V lost 0 bases and J lost 9, with 16 bases in between. Based on the CDR3 plus reference TRBV14 and TRBJ2-3, the full variable domain is EAGVTQFPSHSVIEKGQTVTLRCDPISGHDNLYWYRRVMGKEIKFLLHFVKESKQDESGMPNNRFLAERTGGTYSTLKVQPAELEDSGVYFCASSQDGNTQGTQYFGPGTRLTVL.

This clone was seen a single time. The CDR3: CASSPQVRGAYNSPLHF. The DNA of the CDR3 is TGTGCCAGCAGCCCCCAGGTCCGGGGGGCCTATAATTCACCCCTCCACTTT. The rearrangement uses TRBV3-1 (or the pseudogene TRBV3-2) and TRBJ1-6; a weak D match, TRBD1 (5 bases). The CDR3 loop spans 17 amino acids. V was pared by 4 bases and J by 2 bases, with 15 bases between. CDR1 is LGHDT and CDR2 is YNNKEL in the germline V gene (reference sequence).

About this clone itself: One end of the junction varies from germline; a read error may be responsible. The genes are TRBV7-7 and TRBJ2-5; 8 nucleotides match TRBD1. From germline, CDR1 is SSHAT and CDR2 FNYEAQ (reference sequence). CDR3 size: 15 residues. In DNA form, the CDR3 reads TGTGCTAGCAGTCCGCAAACAGGGGGTGGTGAGACCCAGTACTTC. Residues: CASSPQTGGGETQYF.

This clone was recorded only once. This chain links TRBV13 with TRBJ2-1; D is uncertain. V lost 1 base and J lost 2, with 9 bases in between. Germline V gives CDR1 PRHDT, CDR2 FYEKMQ (reference sequence). The CDR3 sequence is 15 residues long. CDR3 sequence (DNA): TGTGCCAGCAGCTTAGAGAGGCCCCCCTACAATGAGCAGTTCTTC. Translating gives CASSLERPPYNEQFF.

The rearrangement joins TRBV7-2 to TRBJ2-2; a weak D match, TRBD1 (6 bases). V lost 5 bases, J lost 1 base, and 14 bases lay in between. CDR1 and CDR2 (germline): SGHTA, FQGNSA. The CDR3 extends over 16 amino acids. This CDR3 reads CASSPRRGKNTGELFF. The CDR3 DNA is TGTGCCAGCAGCCCCCGTAGGGGGAAGAACACCGGGGAGCTGTTTTTT.

This chain uses TRBV10-3 with TRBJ2-7, with a possible D match to TRBD2 (7 bases). CDR3 length equals 15 residues. Germline V gives CDR1 ENHRY, CDR2 SYGVKD. V dropped 4 bases and J dropped 2 bases, with 15 bases sitting between them. CDR3 residues: CAISGGGRKAYEQYF. The CDR3 region has the DNA TGTGCCATCAGTGGGGGGGGGCGGAAAGCCTACGAGCAGTACTTC.